A single sample is the source of the 12 T cell receptor beta chains below, sequenced in a study of graft-versus-host responses after intestinal transplantation. Libraries were prepared by immunoSEQ multiplex PCR; TCRdb keeps only in-frame clonotypes and omits some of them. The profile covers approximately 90,000 clones, with roughly nine tenths appearing a single time and about 0.27% taken by the ten largest. Their antigen targets remain unknown. The sample was unstimulated CD4+ T cells sorted from spleen or lymph node cells, taken before transplant. Receptor source: a human donor who was the organ donor for an intestinal transplant.

The chain is built from TRBV4-1 and TRBJ2-5, with TRBD2 matching 11 bases. V dropped 5 bases and J dropped 5; count of bases not matched to a gene: 7. The CDR3 length is 15 residues. Germline lookup yields CDR1 MGHRA and CDR2 YSYEKL. CDR3: CASSKTSGGWETQYF. CDR3 DNA sequence: TGCGCCAGCAGCAAAACTAGCGGGGGATGGGAGACCCAGTACTTC.

The V gene is TRBV7-9, the J gene TRBJ2-3, with D unresolved. The CDR3 is 12 residues long. V was shortened by 5 bases and J by 4 bases, with 7 bases between the two germline ends. Germline V gives CDR1 SEHNR, CDR2 FQNEAQ (reference sequence). DNA of the CDR3: TGTGCCAGCAGCCCCCCGGCAGATACGCAGTATTTT. Its protein product is CASSPPADTQYF.

This sequence joins TRBV7-8 and TRBJ2-5, with 14 bases aligning to TRBD2. TRBJ2-7 matches the DNA end more closely, so the J call is doubtful. This CDR3 has 14 amino acids. Germline V gives CDR1 SGHVS, CDR2 FQNEAQ. DNA for the CDR3: TGTGCCAGCAGCGCCGGGACTAGCGGGAGCGAGCAGTACTTC. This gives the protein CASSAGTSGSEQYF.

The J gene is TRBJ1-5, the V gene TRBV19; 9 bases agree with TRBD1. CDR1 and CDR2 from the germline V gene are LNHDA and SQIVND (reference sequence). The V gene end was trimmed by 4 bases and the J gene end by 6 bases; junction bases not matched to a gene: 16. This CDR3 region has 18 residues. The DNA for the CDR3 is TGTGCCAGTAGTACCCGAGGACAGGGGCAACCGGGGGTTCAGCCCCAGCATTTT. Its protein is CASSTRGQGQPGVQPQHF.

Notes on this clone: Other DNA sequences in this sample translate to the same CDR3. The rearrangement uses TRBV5-1 and TRBJ2-5; D is perhaps TRBD1 (6 bases). V was pared by 4 bases and J by 2 bases, with 12 bases between. Germline assignment: CDR1 SGHRS and CDR2 YFSETQ. CDR3 size: 14 residues. In nucleotides, the CDR3 is TGCGCCAGCAGCAGGGCCAGGGGTCAAGAGACCCAGTACTTC. Its translation: CASSRARGQETQYF.

This chain uses TRBV27 with TRBJ2-7; TRBD2 aligns across 14 bases. The CDR3 is 18 amino acids. The V gene's germline CDR1 is MNHEY and CDR2 SMNVEV (reference sequence). Losses at the gene ends were 6 bases for V and 3 bases for J; bases not matched to a gene: 13. The CDR3 region has the DNA TGTGCCAGCAGCCTCAGACTAGCGGGAGGGGGAAGGGTCTACGAGCAGTACTTC. This encodes CASSLRLAGGGRVYEQYF.

This clone has just one count. V gene TRBV14 combines with J gene TRBJ1-5; D remains ambiguous. V lost 4 bases and J lost 3, with 7 bases in between. CDR1 is SGHDN, CDR2 FVKESK, per germline. There are 13 residues in the CDR3. The CDR3 region is CASSRRSNQPQHF. The CDR3 DNA is TGTGCCAGCAGCCGGAGGTCCAATCAGCCCCAGCATTTT.

The CDR3 sequence: CASSQDRGLADRRETQYF. The CDR3 bases are TGTGCCAGCAGCCAAGATCGGGGACTAGCGGACCGCCGGGAGACCCAGTACTTC. V and J are TRBV4-2 and TRBJ2-5; the match to TRBD2 covers 11 bases. Germline V gene data show CDR1 as LGHNA and CDR2 as YNFKEQ. Trimming at V came to 0 bases and at J to 5 bases, leaving 11 bases not matched to a gene. The CDR3 consists of 18 residues.

The chain uses TRBV6-5 and TRBJ1-5; TRBD1 agrees at 9 bases. The CDR3 is 13 residues long. Germline V gene lookup returns CDR1 MNHEY and CDR2 SVGAGI. Trimming removed 4 bases from V and 7 bases from J; junction bases left unmatched: 2. The CDR3 sequence: CASSWDRDQPQHF. The CDR3 coding sequence is TGTGCCAGCAGTTGGGACAGGGACCAGCCCCAGCATTTT.

The chain links TRBV10-3 to TRBJ2-7; 8 bases fit TRBD2. The CDR3 sequence is 15 residues long. Germline assignment: CDR1 ENHRY and CDR2 SYGVKD. The ends lost 10 bases at V and 0 bases at J; junction bases unmatched: 11. CDR3 nucleotide sequence: TGTGCCAACATAGCGGGACGACATACCTCCTACGAGCAGTACTTC. Translated, it gives CANIAGRHTSYEQYF.

This chain connects TRBV9 to TRBJ2-7, with TRBD2 matching 11 bases. V lost 0 bases, J lost 2 bases, and 7 bases stayed unmatched. CDR1 and CDR2 (germline): SGDLS, YYNGEE. The CDR3 loop spans 17 amino acids. CDR3: CASSVELAGAPPYEQYF. In DNA form, the CDR3 reads TGTGCCAGCAGCGTAGAACTAGCGGGAGCCCCGCCCTACGAGCAGTACTTC.

Only one count was recorded for this clone. The chain recombines TRBV6-6 with TRBJ2-3; TRBD2 is a possible D gene (6 bases). Trimming pared 6 bases from V and 2 bases from J, leaving 15 bases between. CDR1 is MNHNY and CDR2 is SVGAGI in the germline V gene (reference sequence). The CDR3 length is 15 residues. In DNA form, the CDR3 reads TGTGCCAGCAGCCGCCGTGGGCGGGACACAGATACGCAGTATTTT. Amino acids: CASSRRGRDTDTQYF.